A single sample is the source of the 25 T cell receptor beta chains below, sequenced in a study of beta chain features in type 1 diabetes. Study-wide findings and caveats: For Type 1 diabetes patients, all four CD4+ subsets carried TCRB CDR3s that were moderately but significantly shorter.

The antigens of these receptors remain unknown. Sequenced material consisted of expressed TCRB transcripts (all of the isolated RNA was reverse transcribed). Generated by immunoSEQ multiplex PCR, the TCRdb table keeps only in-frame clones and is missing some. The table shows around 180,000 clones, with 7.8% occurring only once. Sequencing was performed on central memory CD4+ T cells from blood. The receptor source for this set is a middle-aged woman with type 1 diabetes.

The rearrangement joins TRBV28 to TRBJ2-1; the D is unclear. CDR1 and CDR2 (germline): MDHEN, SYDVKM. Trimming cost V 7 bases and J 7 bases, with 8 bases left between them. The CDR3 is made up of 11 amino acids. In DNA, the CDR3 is TGTGCCAGCACCCTTCGGAATGAGCAGTTCTTC. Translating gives CASTLRNEQFF.

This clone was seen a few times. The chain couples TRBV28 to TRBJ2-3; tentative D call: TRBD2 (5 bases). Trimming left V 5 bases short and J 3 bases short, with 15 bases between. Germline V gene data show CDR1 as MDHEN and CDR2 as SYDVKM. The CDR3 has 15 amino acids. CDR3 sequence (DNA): TGTGCCAGCAGTCCTCCTGCTGGAGGAACAGATACGCAGTATTTT. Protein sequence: CASSPPAGGTDTQYF.

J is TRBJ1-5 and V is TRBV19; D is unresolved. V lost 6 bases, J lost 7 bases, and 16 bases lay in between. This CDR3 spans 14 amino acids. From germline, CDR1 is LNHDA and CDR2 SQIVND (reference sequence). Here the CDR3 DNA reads TGTGCCAGTAGCTCAGCGGGAGGAGGACAGCCCCAGCATTTT. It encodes CASSSAGGGQPQHF.

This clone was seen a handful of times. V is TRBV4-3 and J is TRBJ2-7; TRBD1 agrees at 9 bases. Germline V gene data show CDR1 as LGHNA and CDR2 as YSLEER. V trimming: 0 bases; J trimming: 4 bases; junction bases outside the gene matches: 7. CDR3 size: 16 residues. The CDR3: CASSQEATGGSYEQYF. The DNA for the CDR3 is TGCGCCAGCAGCCAAGAAGCGACAGGGGGTTCGTACGAGCAGTACTTC.

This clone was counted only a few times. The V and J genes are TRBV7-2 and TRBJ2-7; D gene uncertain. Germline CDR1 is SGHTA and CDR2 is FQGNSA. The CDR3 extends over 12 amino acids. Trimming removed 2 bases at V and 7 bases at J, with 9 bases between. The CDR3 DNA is TGTGCCAGCAGCTTAAACTTCATAGAGCAGTACTTC. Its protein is CASSLNFIEQYF.

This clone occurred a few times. The CDR3 here is CASSTQGARAFF. The CDR3 bases are TGTGCCAGCAGCACGCAGGGGGCTCGAGCTTTCTTT. This chain connects TRBV14 to TRBJ1-1; TRBD1 agrees at 8 bases. This CDR3 region has 12 residues. The V gene end was trimmed by 5 bases and the J gene end by 10 bases; junction bases not matched to a gene: 6. CDR1 SGHDN and CDR2 FVKESK come from the germline V gene.

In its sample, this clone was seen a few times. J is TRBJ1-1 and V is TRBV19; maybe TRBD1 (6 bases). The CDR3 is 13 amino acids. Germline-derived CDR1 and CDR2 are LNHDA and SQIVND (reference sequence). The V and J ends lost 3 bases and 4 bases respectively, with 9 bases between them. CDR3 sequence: CASSINRATEAFF. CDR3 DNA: TGTGCCAGTAGTATTAACAGGGCCACTGAAGCTTTCTTT.

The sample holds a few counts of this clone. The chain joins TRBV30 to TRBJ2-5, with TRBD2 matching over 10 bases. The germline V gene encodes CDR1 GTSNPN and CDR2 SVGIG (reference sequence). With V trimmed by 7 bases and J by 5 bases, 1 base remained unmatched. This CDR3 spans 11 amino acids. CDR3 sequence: CALTSGETQYF. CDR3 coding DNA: TGTGCCTTGACTAGCGGGGAGACCCAGTACTTC. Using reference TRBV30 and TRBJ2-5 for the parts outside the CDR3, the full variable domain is SQTIHQWPATLVQPVGSPLSLECTVEGTSNPNLYWYRQAAGRGLQLLFYSVGIGQISSEVPQNLSASRPQDRQFILSSKKLLLSDSGFYLCALTSGETQYFGPGTRLLVL.

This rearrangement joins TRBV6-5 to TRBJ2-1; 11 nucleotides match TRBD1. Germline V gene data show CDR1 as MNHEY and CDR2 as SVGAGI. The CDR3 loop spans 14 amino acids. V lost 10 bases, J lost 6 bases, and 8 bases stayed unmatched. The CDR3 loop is CAINPGTGGNEQFF. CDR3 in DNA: TGTGCCATCAATCCCGGGACAGGGGGCAATGAGCAGTTCTTC.

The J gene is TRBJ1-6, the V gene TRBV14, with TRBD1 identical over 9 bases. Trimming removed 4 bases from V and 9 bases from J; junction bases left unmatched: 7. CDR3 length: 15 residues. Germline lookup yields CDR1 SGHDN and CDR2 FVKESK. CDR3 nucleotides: TGTGCCAGCAGCCTTCCCGGGACAGGGTCTTCACCCCTCCACTTT. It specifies CASSLPGTGSSPLHF.

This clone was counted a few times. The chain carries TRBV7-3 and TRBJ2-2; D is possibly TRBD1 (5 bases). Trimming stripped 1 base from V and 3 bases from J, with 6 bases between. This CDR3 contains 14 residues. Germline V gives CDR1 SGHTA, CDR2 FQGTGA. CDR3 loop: CASSLIQDTGELFF. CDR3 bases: TGTGCCAGCAGCTTAATACAGGACACCGGGGAGCTGTTTTTT.

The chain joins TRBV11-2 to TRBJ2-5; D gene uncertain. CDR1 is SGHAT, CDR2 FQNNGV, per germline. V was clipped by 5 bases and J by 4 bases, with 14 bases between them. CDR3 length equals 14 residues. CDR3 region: CASSPPGLVETQYF. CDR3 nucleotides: TGTGCCAGCAGCCCCCCAGGATTGGTAGAGACCCAGTACTTC.

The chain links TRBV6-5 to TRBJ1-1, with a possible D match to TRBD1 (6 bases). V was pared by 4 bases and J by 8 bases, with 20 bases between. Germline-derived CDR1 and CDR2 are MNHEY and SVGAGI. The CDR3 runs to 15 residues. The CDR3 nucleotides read TGTGCCAGCAGTTCCTCGGGGGGGCGAGCTAGAGAAGCTTTCTTT. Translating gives CASSSSGGRAREAFF.

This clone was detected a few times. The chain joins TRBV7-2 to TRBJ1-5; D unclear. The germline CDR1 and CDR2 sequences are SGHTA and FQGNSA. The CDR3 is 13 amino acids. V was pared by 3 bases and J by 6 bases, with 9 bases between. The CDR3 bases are TGTGCCAGCAGCTTCCCCGGGAGTCAGCCCCAGCATTTT. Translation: CASSFPGSQPQHF. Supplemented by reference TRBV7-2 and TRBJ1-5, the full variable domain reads GAGVSQSPSNKVTEKGKDVELRCDPISGHTALYWYRQSLGQGLEFLIYFQGNSAPDKSGLPSDRFSAERTGGSVSTLTIQRTQQEDSAVYLCASSFPGSQPQHFGDGTRLSIL.

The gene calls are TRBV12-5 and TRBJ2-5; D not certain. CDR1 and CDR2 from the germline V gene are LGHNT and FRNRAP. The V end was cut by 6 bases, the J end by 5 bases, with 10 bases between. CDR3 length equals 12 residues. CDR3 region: CASGTTVETQYF. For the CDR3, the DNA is TGTGCTAGTGGAACCACGGTGGAGACCCAGTACTTC.

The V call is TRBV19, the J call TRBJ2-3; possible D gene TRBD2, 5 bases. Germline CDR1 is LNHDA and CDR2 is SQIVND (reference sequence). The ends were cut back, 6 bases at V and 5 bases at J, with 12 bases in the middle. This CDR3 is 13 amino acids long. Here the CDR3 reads CASSTRSGDTQYF. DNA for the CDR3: TGTGCCAGTAGCACTAGGAGTGGAGATACGCAGTATTTT.

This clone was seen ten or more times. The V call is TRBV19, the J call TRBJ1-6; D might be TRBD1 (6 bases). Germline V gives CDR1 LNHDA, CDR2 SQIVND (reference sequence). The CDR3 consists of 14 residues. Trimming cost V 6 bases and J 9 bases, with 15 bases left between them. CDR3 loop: CASSPDSGSSPLHF. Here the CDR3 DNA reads TGTGCCAGTAGCCCGGACAGCGGGAGTTCACCCCTCCACTTT.

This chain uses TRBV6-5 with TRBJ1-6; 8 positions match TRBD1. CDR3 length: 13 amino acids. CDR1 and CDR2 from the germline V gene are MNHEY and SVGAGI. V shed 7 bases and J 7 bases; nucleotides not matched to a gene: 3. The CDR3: CASMNRGNSPLHF. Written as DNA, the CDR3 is TGTGCCAGCATGAACAGGGGGAATTCACCCCTCCACTTT.

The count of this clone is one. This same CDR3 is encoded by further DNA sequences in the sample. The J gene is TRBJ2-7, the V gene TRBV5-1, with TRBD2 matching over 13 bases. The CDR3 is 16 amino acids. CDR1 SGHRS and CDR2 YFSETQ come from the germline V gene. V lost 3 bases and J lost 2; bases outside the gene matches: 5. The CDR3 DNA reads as TGCGCCAGCAGCTCCGGACTAGCGGGGGCCCCCTACGAGCAGTACTTC. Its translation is CASSSGLAGAPYEQYF. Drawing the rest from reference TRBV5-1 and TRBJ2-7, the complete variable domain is KAGVTQTPRYLIKTRGQQVTLSCSPISGHRSVSWYQQTPGQGLQFLFEYFSETQRNKGNFPGRFSGRQFSNSRSEMNVSTLELGDSALYLCASSSGLAGAPYEQYFGPGTRLTVT.

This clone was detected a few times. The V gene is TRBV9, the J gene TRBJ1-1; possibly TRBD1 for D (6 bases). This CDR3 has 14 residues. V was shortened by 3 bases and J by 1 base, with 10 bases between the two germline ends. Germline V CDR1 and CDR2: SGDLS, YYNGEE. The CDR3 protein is CASSGLTGNTEAFF. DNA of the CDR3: TGTGCCAGCAGCGGGCTGACAGGGAACACTGAAGCTTTCTTT.

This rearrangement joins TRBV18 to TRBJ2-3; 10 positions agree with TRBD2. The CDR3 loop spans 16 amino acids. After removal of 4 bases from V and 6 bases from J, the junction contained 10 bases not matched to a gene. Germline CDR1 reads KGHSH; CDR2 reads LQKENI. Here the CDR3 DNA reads TGTGCCAGCTCACTAGGACTAGCGGAGGCAGGTGATACGCAGTATTTT. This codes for CASSLGLAEAGDTQYF.

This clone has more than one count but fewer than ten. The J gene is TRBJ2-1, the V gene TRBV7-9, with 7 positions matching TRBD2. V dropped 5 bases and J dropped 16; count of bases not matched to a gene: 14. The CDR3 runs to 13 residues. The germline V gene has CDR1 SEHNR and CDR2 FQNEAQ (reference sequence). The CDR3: CASSQPSAGESFF. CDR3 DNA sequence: TGTGCCAGCAGCCAACCAAGTGCGGGAGAAAGTTTCTTC.

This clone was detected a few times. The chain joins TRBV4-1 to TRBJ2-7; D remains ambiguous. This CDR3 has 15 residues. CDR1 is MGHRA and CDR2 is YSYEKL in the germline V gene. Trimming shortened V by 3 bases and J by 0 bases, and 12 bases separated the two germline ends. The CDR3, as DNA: TGCGCCAGCAGCCATCCCGACTTAAGCTCCTACGAGCAGTACTTC. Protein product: CASSHPDLSSYEQYF.

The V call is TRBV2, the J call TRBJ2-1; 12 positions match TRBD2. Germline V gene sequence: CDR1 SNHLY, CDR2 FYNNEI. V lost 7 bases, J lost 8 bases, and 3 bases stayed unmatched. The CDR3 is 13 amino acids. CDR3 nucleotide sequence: TGTGCCAGCAACCGACTAGCGGGAGATGAGCAGTTCTTC. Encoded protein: CASNRLAGDEQFF.

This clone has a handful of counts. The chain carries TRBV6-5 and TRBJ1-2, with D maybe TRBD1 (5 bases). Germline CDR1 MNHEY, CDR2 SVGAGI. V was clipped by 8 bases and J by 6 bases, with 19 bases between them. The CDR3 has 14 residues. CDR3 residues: CASGGGGRGDGYTF. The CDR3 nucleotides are TGTGCCAGCGGAGGAGGAGGGCGGGGGGATGGCTACACCTTC.